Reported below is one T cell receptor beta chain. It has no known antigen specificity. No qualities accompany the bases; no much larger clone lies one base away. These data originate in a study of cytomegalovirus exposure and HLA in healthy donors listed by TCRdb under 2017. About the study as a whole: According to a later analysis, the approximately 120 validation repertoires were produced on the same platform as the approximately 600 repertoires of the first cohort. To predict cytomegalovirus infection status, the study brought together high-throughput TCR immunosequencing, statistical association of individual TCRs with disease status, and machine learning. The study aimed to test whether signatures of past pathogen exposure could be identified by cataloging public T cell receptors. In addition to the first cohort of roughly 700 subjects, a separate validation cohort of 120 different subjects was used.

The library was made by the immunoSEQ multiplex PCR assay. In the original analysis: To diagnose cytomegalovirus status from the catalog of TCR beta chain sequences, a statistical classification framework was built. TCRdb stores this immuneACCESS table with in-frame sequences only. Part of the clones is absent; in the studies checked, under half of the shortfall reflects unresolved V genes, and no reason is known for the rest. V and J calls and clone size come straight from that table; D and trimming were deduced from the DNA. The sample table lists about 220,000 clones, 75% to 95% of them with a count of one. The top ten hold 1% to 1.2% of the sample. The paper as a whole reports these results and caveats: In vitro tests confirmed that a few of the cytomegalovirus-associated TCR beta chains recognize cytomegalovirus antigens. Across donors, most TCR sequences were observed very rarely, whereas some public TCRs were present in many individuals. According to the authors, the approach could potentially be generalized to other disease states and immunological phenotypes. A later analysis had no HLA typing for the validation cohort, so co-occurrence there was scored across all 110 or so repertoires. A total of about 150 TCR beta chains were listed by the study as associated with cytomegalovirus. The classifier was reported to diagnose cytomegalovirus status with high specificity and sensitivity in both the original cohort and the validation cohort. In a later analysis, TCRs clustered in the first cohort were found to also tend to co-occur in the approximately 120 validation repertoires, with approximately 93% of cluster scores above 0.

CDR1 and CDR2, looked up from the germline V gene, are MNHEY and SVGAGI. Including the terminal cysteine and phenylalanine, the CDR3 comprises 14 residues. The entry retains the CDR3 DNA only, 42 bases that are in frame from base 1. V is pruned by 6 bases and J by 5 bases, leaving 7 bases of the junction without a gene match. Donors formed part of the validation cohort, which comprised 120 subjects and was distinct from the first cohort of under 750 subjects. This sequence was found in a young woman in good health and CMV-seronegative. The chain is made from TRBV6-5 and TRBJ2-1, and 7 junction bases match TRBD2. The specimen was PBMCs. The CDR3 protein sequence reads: CASRCTSENNEQFF. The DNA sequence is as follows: TGTGCCAGCAGGTGCACTAGCGAGAACAATGAGCAGTTCTTC.